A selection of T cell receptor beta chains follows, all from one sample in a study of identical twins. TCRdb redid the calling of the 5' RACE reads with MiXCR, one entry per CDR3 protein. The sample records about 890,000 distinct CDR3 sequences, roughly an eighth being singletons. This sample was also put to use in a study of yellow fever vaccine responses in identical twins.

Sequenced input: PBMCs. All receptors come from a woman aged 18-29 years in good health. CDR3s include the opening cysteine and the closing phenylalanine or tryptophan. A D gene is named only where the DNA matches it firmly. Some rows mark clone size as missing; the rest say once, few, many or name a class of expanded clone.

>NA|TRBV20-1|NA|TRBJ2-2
TGCAGTGCTAGAGATTACAGAGCCGGGGAGCTGTTTTTT
CSARDYRAGELFF
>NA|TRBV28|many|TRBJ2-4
TGTGCCAGCAGTCCAGAGGCAGGGATGTACGATTGGGCCAAAAACATTCAGTACTTC
CASSPEAGMYDWAKNIQYF
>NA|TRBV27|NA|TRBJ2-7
TGTGCCAGCAGTCCCCCAGGGGCCGAGCAGTACTTC
CASSPPGAEQYF
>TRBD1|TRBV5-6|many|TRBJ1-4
TGTGCCAGCAGCTTTTCAGGGGGGGAAAAACTGTTTTTT
CASSFSGGEKLFF
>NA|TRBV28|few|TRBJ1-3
TGTGCCAGCAGTGAAAGGTTCTACTCTGGAAACACCATATATTTT
CASSERFYSGNTIYF
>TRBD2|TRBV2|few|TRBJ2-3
TGTGCCAGCAGTGGGGGCGTGAGGGAGGGTCTAGGTCTCGGCACAGATACGCAGTATTTT
CASSGGVREGLGLGTDTQYF
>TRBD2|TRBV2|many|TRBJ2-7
TGTGCCAGCAGGCTTAGCGGGAGTGACGAGCAGTACTTC
CASRLSGSDEQYF
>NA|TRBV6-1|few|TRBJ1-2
TGTGCCAGCAGACGCGGACAAAGCTATGGCTACACCTTC
CASRRGQSYGYTF
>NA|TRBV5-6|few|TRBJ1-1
TGTGCCAGCAGCTCGGTGCCGCAGTCTGAAGCTTTCTTT
CASSSVPQSEAFF
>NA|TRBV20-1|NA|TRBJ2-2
TGCAGTGCCCGACGGGACGAGAACACCGGGGAGCTGTTTTTT
CSARRDENTGELFF
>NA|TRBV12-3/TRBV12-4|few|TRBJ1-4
TGTGCCAGCAGCCCCCCGGGACTCGCAAATGAAAAACTGTTTTTT
CASSPPGLANEKLFF
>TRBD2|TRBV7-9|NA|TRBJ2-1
TGTGCCAGCAGCTCCCGGACTAGCGGGGACAATGAGCAGTTCTTC
CASSSRTSGDNEQFF
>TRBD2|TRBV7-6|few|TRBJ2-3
TGTGCCAGCAGCTTATTTGCCCCGACTAGCGGGGGGGCAGATACGCAGTATTTT
CASSLFAPTSGGADTQYF
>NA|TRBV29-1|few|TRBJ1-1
TGCAGCGTTAGAGCACACTCCAACAAGAACACTGAAGCTTTCTTT
CSVRAHSNKNTEAFF
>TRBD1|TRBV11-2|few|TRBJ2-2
TGTGCCAGCAGGACCATCGGGACAGTGAACACCGGGGAGCTGTTTTTT
CASRTIGTVNTGELFF
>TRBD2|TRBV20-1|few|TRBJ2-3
TGCAGTGCTAGAGGGGGGGGGTTCATGGTGGATACGCAGTATTTT
CSARGGGFMVDTQYF
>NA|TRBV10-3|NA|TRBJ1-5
TGTGCCATCAGTGGGAGGGGTAAGCCCCAGCATTTT
CAISGRGKPQHF
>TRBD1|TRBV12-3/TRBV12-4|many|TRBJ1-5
TGTGCCAGCAGTTTTTCAGGGGGAGGCAATCAGCCCCAGCATTTT
CASSFSGGGNQPQHF
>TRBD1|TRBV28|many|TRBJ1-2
TGTGCCAGCGGGACAGGGAGAAACTATGGCTACACCTTC
CASGTGRNYGYTF
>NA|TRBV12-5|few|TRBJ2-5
TGTGCTAGTGGTCTAACAGGTCGGGGAGGAGAAGAGACCCAGTACTTC
CASGLTGRGGEETQYF
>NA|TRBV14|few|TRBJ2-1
TGTGCCAGCAGCCCACTTTGGCAGACCCGTACCCGCTCCTACAATGAGCAGTTCTTC
CASSPLWQTRTRSYNEQFF
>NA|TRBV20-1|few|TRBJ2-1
TGCAGTGCTAGCCCGGGTCCCACCGCCCCCTACAATGAGCAGTTCTTC
CSASPGPTAPYNEQFF
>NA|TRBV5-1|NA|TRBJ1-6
TGCGCCAGCACCCAGGGCGCCGTTAATTCACCCCTCCACTTT
CASTQGAVNSPLHF
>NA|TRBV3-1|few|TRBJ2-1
TGTGCCAGCAGCTACAATATTGAGCAGTTCTTC
CASSYNIEQFF
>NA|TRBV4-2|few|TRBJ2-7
TGTGCCAGCAGCCAAGATTTCGGACCCCACTACGAGCAGTACTTC
CASSQDFGPHYEQYF
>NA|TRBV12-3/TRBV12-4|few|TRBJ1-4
TGTGCCAGCAGCCAACGGGGAACGGGTAATGAAAAACTGTTTTTT
CASSQRGTGNEKLFF
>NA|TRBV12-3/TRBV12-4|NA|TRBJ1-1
TGTGCCAGCAGACTACAGAGGAACACTGAAGCTTTCTTT
CASRLQRNTEAFF